A selection of T cell receptor beta chains follows, all from one sample in a study of T-cell memory formation after mild COVID-19. TCRdb redid the calling of the 5' RACE reads with MiXCR, one entry per CDR3 protein. Of around 300,000 distinct CDR3 sequences in the sample, just under 20% were seen once. Sequencing was performed on PBMCs or a T cell subset sorted from them (not recorded which). The origin of the receptors is a man younger than 35 who had mild COVID-19 (a few samples of this study predate the infection). Cell type and time point are not known. Each CDR3 is given with its conserved first and last residue. The order of the fields is CDR3 protein, V gene.

CDR3: CASSGLTSGVFYNEQFF
V: TRBV7-2

CDR3: CASGLGPNTEAFF
V: TRBV12-5

CDR3: CASSQEVLWTQYF
V: TRBV4-1

CDR3: CASSHLTDTQYF
V: TRBV3-1

CDR3: CASSEGDRSSSGANVLTF
V: TRBV5-1

CDR3: CSVDRQGATYGYTF
V: TRBV29-1

CDR3: CASSRTQGNEKLFF
V: TRBV5-1

CDR3: CASNGRWDSPLHF
V: TRBV19

CDR3: CASSLAGQGNTEAFF
V: TRBV7-9

CDR3: CASSFLEGRAFF
V: TRBV12-3/TRBV12-4

CDR3: CASSLDPGETQYF
V: TRBV5-6

CDR3: CASSVDGNQPQHF
V: TRBV7-2

CDR3: CASGEADTQYF
V: TRBV7-2

CDR3: CASSQKQGSTEAFF
V: TRBV7-9

CDR3: CASSQPTGSSGNTIYF
V: TRBV3-1

CDR3: CASSLIPSIGETQYF
V: TRBV7-9

CDR3: CASSPSGGLGETQYF
V: TRBV7-2

CDR3: CASSWDGSGSDTQYF
V: TRBV6-2/TRBV6-3

CDR3: CASSSGWGYSNTGELFF
V: TRBV7-8

CDR3: CASSQPGLLTGELFF
V: TRBV4-1

CDR3: CASSYSSVFYGYTF
V: TRBV6-5

CDR3: CASSRPTGGIQPQHF
V: TRBV6-6

CDR3: CASSLGSGVETQYF
V: TRBV11-1

CDR3: CSARETAAYEQYF
V: TRBV29-1

CDR3: CASSQDLAGGYNEQFF
V: TRBV4-3

CDR3: CSAREPGPNTGELFF
V: TRBV20-1

CDR3: CATSDESTSYNEQFF
V: TRBV24-1

CDR3: CSASPMRGAYNEQFF
V: TRBV20-1

CDR3: CASSPREGTSTDTQYF
V: TRBV28

CDR3: CASSLGDSLRPLHF
V: TRBV5-1

CDR3: CASSFSGGSNTGELFF
V: TRBV7-3

CDR3: CASSLTTGARETQYF
V: TRBV18

CDR3: CATSRGDLAENTEAFF
V: TRBV15

CDR3: CASSVRVTGELFF
V: TRBV9

CDR3: CSAPSGGGFNEQFF
V: TRBV20-1

CDR3: CARTGDVNSPLHF
V: TRBV7-7

CDR3: CASSQENMNTEAFF
V: TRBV4-3

CDR3: CASSQDQTYPPRGQPQHF
V: TRBV4-1

CDR3: CASSLLSSGNTIYF
V: TRBV7-6

CDR3: CSARGAGWRGRTEAFF
V: TRBV20-1

CDR3: CSVEDGSLSGSTDTQYF
V: TRBV29-1

CDR3: CAISEGTRNSPLHF
V: TRBV10-3

CDR3: CASIFRDRATDTQYF
V: TRBV5-1

CDR3: CASQRPTNEKLFF
V: TRBV5-5

CDR3: CASSHASGGGAGEQFF
V: TRBV5-4

CDR3: CASSSRTVDTEAFF
V: TRBV6-2/TRBV6-3

CDR3: CASSLFRATGGAGNEQFF
V: TRBV7-6

CDR3: CASSVGSADGVYNEQFF
V: TRBV9

CDR3: CASSLDSGTAYEQYF
V: TRBV6-5

CDR3: CASSLVGARTDTQYF
V: TRBV5-5

CDR3: CSARDLRGLALAQYF
V: TRBV20-1

CDR3: CASRTTGVGAQHF
V: TRBV12-3/TRBV12-4